The rows below give T cell receptor beta chains drawn from one sample of a study of blood T cell repertoires in COVID-19. Method: immunoSEQ multiplex PCR; TCRdb's copy keeps in-frame clones and lacks some. The repertoire holds 350,000 or so clones, 86% seen once, with 3.5% to 4.5% in the top ten. The sample consisted of PBMCs or T cells enriched from blood (not recorded which). The receptor set was obtained from a middle-aged woman with acute COVID-19. CDR3s leave out the opening cysteine and the closing phenylalanine or tryptophan.

>TRBV7-2|11
ASSLDWIYEQY
>TRBV13|15
ASSLTYLAGESGELF
>TRBV7-2|13
ASSLGRTTTDTQY
>TRBV5-1|11
ASSVAVAQPQH
>TRBV19|13
ASSYHLTFSYEQY
>TRBV9|12
ASSVNWGEDTQY
>TRBV7-3|9
ASSFGDTQY
>TRBV2|13
ASSELASNTGELF
>TRBV10-3|13
AISDSRLAGDTQY
>TRBV28|14
ASSLWSGQGNYGYT
>TRBV29-1|12
SVGGNWADYGYT
>TRBV18|13
ASSRQGVGNQPQH
>TRBV7-8|12
ASSLGAGNTEAF
>TRBV5-1|13
ASSPGFGGSYGYT
>TRBV15|13
ATSRDRQASYEQY
>TRBV18|14
ASSPVAQGGNQPQH
>TRBV27|13
ASSLMATGGFGYT
>TRBV4-2|15
ASSQVLGTSGEDTQY
>TRBV27|16
ASSSSKRSAVASNEQF
>TRBV29-1|11
SVDRLNTGELF
>TRBV7-9|12
ASSFATEGTEAF
>TRBV3-1/TRBV3-2|14
ASSQEERPAGDTQY
>TRBV2|13
ASTLTGQLPYEQY
>TRBV27|11
ASSFIMTGELF
>TRBV5-1|12
ASSPATGSTEAF
>TRBV4-3|12
ASSRDRDRNIQY
>TRBV18|12
ASSPAPDNSPLH
>TRBV5-8|13
ASSLNSRANEKLF
>TRBV9|13
ASSAVQGSNTEAF
>TRBV7-2|13
ASSLDISSYNEQF
>TRBV7-8|11
ASSSSSGGELF
>TRBV7-8|13
ASSLRSGRGEKLF
>TRBV4-2|14
ASSQEFAGGPYEQY
>TRBV15|14
ATSRGTGGLYNEQF
>TRBV7-2|12
ASSLGGVNEKLF
>TRBV7-9|14
ASSYRTAGGIDTQY
>TRBV4-1|17
ASSQEGLARWKDQETQY
>TRBV27|13
ASSFGSDRVYGYT
>TRBV2|13
ASSERQGRNQPQH
>TRBV6-2/TRBV6-3|12
ASSRIDRGTEAF
>TRBV3-1/TRBV3-2|11
ASQRDITGELF
>TRBV27|17
ASSPIGTGACSYNSPLH
>TRBV7-2|14
ASSLSGGAYNQPQH
>TRBV6-2/TRBV6-3|12
ASSHSGQNTEAF
>TRBV5-1|9
ASRSSYEQY
>TRBV2|12
ASAMTGGNTEAF
>TRBV4-2|12
ASSITSVSDTQY
>TRBV28|10
ASSLRTSGYT
>TRBV2|13
ATSPGLAAIYEQY
>TRBV6-4|11
ASSEGGASEQF
>TRBV19|12
ASSTQGYSYEQY
>TRBV12-5|12
ASGFMGGATEAF
>TRBV21-1|14
ASSKALATSGGFQY
>TRBV5-6|15
ASSFSPQANSGNTIY
>TRBV2|12
ASSVKWEATEAF
>TRBV7-2|15
ASSDAPSGGRTGELF